This is a list of T cell receptor beta chains from one sample in a study of shared clonotypes between healthy human individuals. Repertoires were generated with immunoSEQ multiplex PCR, while TCRdb's copy carries only in-frame clones and drops some. The sample includes over 2 million clones, around 92% of them seen just once. The specimen was naive CD4+ T cells from PBMCs. These receptors originate from a man aged 18-30 years in good health. Some clones in this sample may be carry-over from other donors' samples. Each CDR3 is given with its conserved first and last residue.

j_call v_call cdr3_aa
TRBJ1-4 TRBV7-2 CASSLDRGRDEKLFF
TRBJ1-1 TRBV18 CATTPAGGVEAFF
TRBJ2-7 TRBV4-2 CASSQDLRQGFNEQYF
TRBJ2-1 TRBV2 CASRGTSGSVSYNEQFF
TRBJ1-2 TRBV5-1 CASSFPGVPDGYTF
TRBJ2-1 TRBV18 CASSLGGPSYNEQFF
TRBJ2-2 TRBV19 CASSATGTLAGELFF
TRBJ2-7 TRBV18 CASSQAGVGEQYF
TRBJ1-2 TRBV7-2 CASSSGQGYGYTF
TRBJ1-2 TRBV18 CASSPRTVNYGYTF
TRBJ2-1 TRBV5-1 CASSLVRGAREQFF
TRBJ2-5 TRBV4-2 CASSPPRAGETQYF
TRBJ2-3 TRBV5-8 CATGLAGGNDTQYF
TRBJ1-1 TRBV5-1 CASSLGSAKNTEAFF
TRBJ2-3 TRBV7-9 CASSPNPRGVRTDTQYF
TRBJ2-7 TRBV27 CASSLYGTGNYEQYF
TRBJ2-5 TRBV5-1 CASSFRQGSLETQYF
TRBJ2-3 TRBV12-2 CASRFLGADTQYF
TRBJ1-4 TRBV19 CASSIAGAGTRGKLFF
TRBJ1-2 TRBV6-5 CASTQDRGRLGYTF
TRBJ2-1 TRBV5-4 CASSGTSGTERSYNEQFF
TRBJ2-4 TRBV11-2 CASSGTISKNIQYF
TRBJ2-5 TRBV7-3 CASSSTSGSQETQYF
TRBJ2-5 TRBV5-1 CASSLNPAQGKETQYF
TRBJ2-6 TRBV9 CASSVATGLISGANVLTF
TRBJ2-7 TRBV7-9 CASSLEMAGGSYEQYF
TRBJ1-1 TRBV29-1 CSGRTGSEAFF
TRBJ2-2 TRBV28 CASSSDRDTGELFF
TRBJ1-6 TRBV20-1 CSARQGTPLHF
TRBJ2-5 TRBV6-1 CASSRDYKQETQYF
TRBJ2-1 TRBV7-9 CASSLVGQGNEQFF
TRBJ1-3 TRBV19 CASSVPAAGNTIYF
TRBJ2-3 TRBV7-9 CASSFTGAGDTQYF
TRBJ2-7 TRBV7-8 CASRSRLGDSYEQYF
TRBJ2-1 TRBV5-4 CASSTYRVFNEQFF
TRBJ2-7 TRBV30 CAWSPGAGLEQYF
TRBJ1-2 TRBV19 CASSIDGGSRTYGYTF
TRBJ2-1 TRBV7-2 CASRTQRAANNEQFF
TRBJ2-7 TRBV5-1 CASSYDSSYEQYF
TRBJ1-4 TRBV6-5 CASGNMGFGNEKLFF